What follows are 14 T cell receptor beta chains derived from one specimen sequenced in a study of blood T cell repertoires in COVID-19. Measured with immunoSEQ multiplex PCR; TCRdb has only the in-frame clones, and not every one. The sample includes 200,000 to 250,000 clones, around 80% seen only once; the top ten take 9.5% to 10%. Sample: peripheral blood. The receptors originated from a man in his forties or fifties with active or convalescent COVID-19.

This clone showed up just once. V is TRBV28 and J is TRBJ2-2, with D maybe TRBD1 (5 bases). The CDR3 runs 14 residues. Germline loops: CDR1 MDHEN, CDR2 SYDVKM. V was shortened by 8 bases and J by 5 bases, with 15 bases between the two germline ends. The CDR3 nucleotides are TGTGCCAGCCGACAGACCCGGAAAACCGGGGAGCTGTTTTTT. Its translation: CASRQTRKTGELFF.

The V call is TRBV7-2, the J call TRBJ1-5; D may be TRBD1 (5 bases). Between the trimmed V and J ends, which lost 1 base and 1 base, there was a span of 8 bases. Germline assignment: CDR1 SGHTA and CDR2 FQGNSA. The CDR3 contains 15 residues. The DNA for the CDR3 is TGTGCCAGCAGCTTAGACCCAGGGAGCAATCAGCCCCAGCATTTT. It encodes CASSLDPGSNQPQHF.

The chain is built from TRBV6-6 and TRBJ1-1; 9 bases map to TRBD1. The V gene end was trimmed by 2 bases and the J gene end by 4 bases; junction bases not matched to a gene: 8. CDR3 length equals 16 residues. Germline V gene data show CDR1 as MNHNY and CDR2 as SVGAGI (reference sequence). The CDR3 protein is CASSYATGGAPTEAFF. The DNA of the CDR3 is TGTGCCAGCAGTTACGCCACAGGGGGCGCCCCCACTGAAGCTTTCTTT.

This clone showed up just a few times. The genes are TRBV2 and TRBJ1-2; TRBD1 matches 8 bases. This CDR3 is built from 13 residues. Germline V CDR1 and CDR2: SNHLY, FYNNEI. The V segment lost 7 bases and the J segment 0 bases; nucleotides outside the gene matches: 1. DNA of the CDR3: TGTGCCAGCAAACAGGGGGCTAACTATGGCTACACCTTC. Residues: CASKQGANYGYTF.

The V and J genes are TRBV2 and TRBJ2-5; TRBD2 matches at 8 bases. This CDR3 contains 13 residues. J was trimmed by 2 bases and V by 8 bases; bases with no gene match: 4. Germline V gene data show CDR1 as SNHLY and CDR2 as FYNNEI. Here the CDR3 DNA reads TGTGCCAGCGTCAGCGGGGGACAAGAGACCCAGTACTTC. This translates into CASVSGGQETQYF.

The chain is built from TRBV5-1 and TRBJ2-5; the match to TRBD2 covers 13 bases. The CDR3 consists of 15 residues. V lost 3 bases, J lost 5 bases, and 4 bases stayed unmatched. Germline assignment: CDR1 SGHRS and CDR2 YFSETQ. CDR3 sequence (DNA): TGCGCCAGCAGCTACGGGACTAGCGGGGAGGAGACCCAGTACTTC. Its translation: CASSYGTSGEETQYF.

The chain recombines TRBV7-3 with TRBJ2-7; 10 nucleotides agree with TRBD2. Germline trimming cut 5 bases from V and 9 bases from J; bases unmatched to any gene: 16. The germline gives CDR1 SGHTA, CDR2 FQGTGA. CDR3 length: 16 amino acids. CDR3 region: CASSPPNSSGSSSQYF. The CDR3 nucleotides read TGTGCCAGCAGCCCACCTAATTCTAGCGGGAGTTCCTCGCAGTACTTC.

The chain uses TRBV27 and TRBJ1-5; no firm D call. Germline V gene lookup returns CDR1 MNHEY and CDR2 SMNVEV (reference sequence). This CDR3 spans 13 amino acids. The germline V and J ends were trimmed by 1 base and 5 bases, with 6 bases remaining between them. The CDR3 DNA reads as TGTGCCAGCAGTTTATATCTACATCAGCCCCAGCATTTT. Encoded protein: CASSLYLHQPQHF.

This clone appeared a few times. The chain combines TRBV4-3 with TRBJ1-2; the D gene is possibly TRBD1 (6 bases). The ends were cut back, 0 bases at V and 2 bases at J, with 13 bases in the middle. CDR3 size: 16 residues. Germline V gene lookup returns CDR1 LGHNA and CDR2 YSLEER. The CDR3 DNA is TGCGCCAGCAGCCAAGATCAGCACAGGGTGAACTATGGCTACACCTTC. Protein product: CASSQDQHRVNYGYTF.

This rearrangement joins TRBV9 to TRBJ2-1, with 7 bases lining up with TRBD2. Germline CDR1 SGDLS, CDR2 YYNGEE. The CDR3 totals 14 residues. Germline trimming cut 0 bases from V and 4 bases from J; bases unmatched to any gene: 1. The CDR3 DNA follows: TGTGCCAGCAGCGTAGGGCGGGGGTACAATGAGCAGTTCTTC. Its translation: CASSVGRGYNEQFF.

This clone was seen once. The chain recombines TRBV7-9 with TRBJ1-2; a weak D match, TRBD1 (5 bases). This CDR3 is 14 amino acids long. Trimming shortened V by 5 bases and J by 4 bases, and 14 bases separated the two germline ends. Germline V gene lookup returns CDR1 SEHNR and CDR2 FQNEAQ (reference sequence). The CDR3 DNA follows: TGTGCCAGCAGCGAGTCGTTAAGGGGCTATGGCTACACCTTC. This sequence encodes CASSESLRGYGYTF.

The CDR3 sequence: CASSLRQVSPLHF. DNA for the CDR3: TGTGCCAGCAGTCTCCGACAAGTCTCACCCCTCCACTTT. This chain links TRBV28 with TRBJ1-6; no reliable D call. V lost 5 bases and J 10 bases, leaving 12 bases between the germline ends. CDR1 is MDHEN and CDR2 is SYDVKM in the germline V gene. The CDR3 has 13 amino acids.

The chain combines TRBV7-9 with TRBJ2-7, with 8 nucleotides matching TRBD2. This CDR3 has 16 residues. V dropped 4 bases and J dropped 5; count of bases not matched to a gene: 13. In germline, CDR1 is SEHNR, CDR2 FQNEAQ (reference sequence). The DNA of the CDR3 is TGTGCCAGCAGCTACAAACCCGGGACTAGTGGGGACGAGCAGTACTTC. This sequence encodes CASSYKPGTSGDEQYF.

The rearrangement joins TRBV5-1 to TRBJ2-1, with 12 bases identical to TRBD2. The CDR3 covers 16 residues. Germline loops: CDR1 SGHRS, CDR2 YFSETQ. J gave up 6 bases and V 3 bases, and 7 bases lay outside the gene matches. CDR3 region: CASSSPGLAGSNEQFF. The CDR3 DNA reads as TGCGCCAGCAGCTCACCAGGACTAGCGGGGAGCAATGAGCAGTTCTTC.